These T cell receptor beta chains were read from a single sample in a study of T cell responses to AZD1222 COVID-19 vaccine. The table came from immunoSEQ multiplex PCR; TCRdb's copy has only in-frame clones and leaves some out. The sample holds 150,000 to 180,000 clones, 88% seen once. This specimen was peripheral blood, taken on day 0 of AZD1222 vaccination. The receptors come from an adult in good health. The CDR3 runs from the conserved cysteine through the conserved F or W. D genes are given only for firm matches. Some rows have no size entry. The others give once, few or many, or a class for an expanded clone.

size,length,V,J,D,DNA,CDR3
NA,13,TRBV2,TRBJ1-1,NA,TGTGCCAGCGTAGGGCAGATGAACACTGAAGCTTTCTTT,CASVGQMNTEAFF
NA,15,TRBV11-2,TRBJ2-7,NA,TGTGCCAGCAGCTTATCAGGGTACAGCGCCTACGAGCAGTACTTC,CASSLSGYSAYEQYF
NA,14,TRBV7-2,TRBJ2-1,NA,TGTGCCAGCAGCTTAGTCTTCGGGGATAATGAGCAGTTCTTC,CASSLVFGDNEQFF
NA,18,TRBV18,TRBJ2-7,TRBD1,TGTGCCAGCTCACCACCAATCTGGGACAGGGCCCATGCCGACGAGCAGTACTTC,CASSPPIWDRAHADEQYF
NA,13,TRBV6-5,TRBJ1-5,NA,TGTGCCAGCCAAACGGTCTCCAATCAGCCCCAGCATTTT,CASQTVSNQPQHF
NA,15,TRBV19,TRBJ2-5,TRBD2,TGTGCCAGTAGTTCAGTAGCGGGGGGAGAAGAGACCCAGTACTTC,CASSSVAGGEETQYF
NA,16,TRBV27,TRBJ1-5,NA,TGTGCCAGCAGTTTATACCCCCCAGCTGATACCCAGCCCCAGCATTTT,CASSLYPPADTQPQHF
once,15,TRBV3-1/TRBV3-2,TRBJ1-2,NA,TGTGCCAGCAGCCAAGACGGCGGGGGGAACTATGGCTACACCTTC,CASSQDGGGNYGYTF
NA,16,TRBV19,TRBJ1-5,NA,TGTGCCAGTAGTCAGCGGTCCGCGGCCCAGGGTCAGCCCCAGCATTTT,CASSQRSAAQGQPQHF
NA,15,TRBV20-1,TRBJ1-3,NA,TGCAGTGCTAGTCAGGGGCAGAGCTCTGGAAACACCATATATTTT,CSASQGQSSGNTIYF
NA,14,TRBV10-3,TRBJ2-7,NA,TGTGCCATCAGTGACGAGGGGTCCACCTACGAGCAGTACTTC,CAISDEGSTYEQYF
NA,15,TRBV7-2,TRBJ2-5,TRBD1,TGTGCCAGCAGCTCAGGGGGAGTGAGTGGAGAGACCCAGTACTTC,CASSSGGVSGETQYF
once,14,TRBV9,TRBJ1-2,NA,TGTGCCAGCAGCGCTCTCGGGAACTCCTATGGCTACACCTTC,CASSALGNSYGYTF
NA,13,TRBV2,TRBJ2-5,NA,TGTGCCAGCATACCGTCGGGAGAGACCCAGGGATACTTC,CASIPSGETQGYF
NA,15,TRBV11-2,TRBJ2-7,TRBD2,TGTGCCAGCAGCTTAGTGCGGGGGGGAGGCTACGAGCAGTACTTC,CASSLVRGGGYEQYF
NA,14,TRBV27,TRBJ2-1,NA,TGTGCCAGCACCCCGCCAAGGGCGGACAATGAGCAGTTCTTC,CASTPPRADNEQFF
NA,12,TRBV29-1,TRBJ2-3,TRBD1,TGCAGCGTCGGACAGGGCACAGATACGCAGTATTTT,CSVGQGTDTQYF
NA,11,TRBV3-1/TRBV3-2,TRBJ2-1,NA,TGTGCCAGCAGCCAAGGGGGTGAGCAGTTCTTC,CASSQGGEQFF
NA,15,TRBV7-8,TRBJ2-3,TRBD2,TGTGCCAGCAGCTCCTCGGGGGGGGTCACAGATACGCAGTATTTT,CASSSSGGVTDTQYF
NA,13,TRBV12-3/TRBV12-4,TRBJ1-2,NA,TGTGCCACGATGCCCGGGGGGGCCTATGGCTACACCTTC,CATMPGGAYGYTF
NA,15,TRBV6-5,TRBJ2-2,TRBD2,TGTGCCAGCAGTAGGGCTAGCGGGCCTACCGGGGAGCTGTTTTTT,CASSRASGPTGELFF
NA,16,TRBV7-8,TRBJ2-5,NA,TGTGCCAGCAGCTTGGCCCTCCCCGGCGGCCAAGAGACCCAGTACTTC,CASSLALPGGQETQYF
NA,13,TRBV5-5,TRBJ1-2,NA,TGTGCCAGCAGCTCCCCCCCTGAGTATGGCTACACCTTC,CASSSPPEYGYTF
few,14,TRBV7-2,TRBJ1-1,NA,TGTGCCAGCAGCCCCCGGTGGGGGAACACTGAAGCTTTCTTT,CASSPRWGNTEAFF
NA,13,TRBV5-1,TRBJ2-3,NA,TGCGCCAGCAGCTTGGAGGGGACAGATACGCAGTATTTT,CASSLEGTDTQYF
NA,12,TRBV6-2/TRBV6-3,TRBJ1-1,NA,TGTGCCAGCAGTTGGGGAAACACTGAAGCTTTCTTT,CASSWGNTEAFF
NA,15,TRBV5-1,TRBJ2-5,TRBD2,TGCGCCAGCAGCTTGACTAGCGGACCCCAAGAGACCCAGTACTTC,CASSLTSGPQETQYF
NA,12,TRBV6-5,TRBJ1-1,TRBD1,TGTGCCAGCAAACAGGGGACGCTGGAAGCTTTCTTT,CASKQGTLEAFF
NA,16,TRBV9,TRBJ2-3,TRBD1,TGTGCCAGCAGCCTAACAGGGACAGGGGGTATGGATACGCAGTATTTT,CASSLTGTGGMDTQYF
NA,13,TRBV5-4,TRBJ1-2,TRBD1,TGTGCCAGCAGGTTCCAGGGGGCTGAGGGCTACACCTTC,CASRFQGAEGYTF
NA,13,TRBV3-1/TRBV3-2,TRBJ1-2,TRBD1,TGTGCCAGCAGCCAGGTACAGGGGTATGGCTACACCTTC,CASSQVQGYGYTF
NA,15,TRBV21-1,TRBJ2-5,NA,TGTGCCAGCAGCAAAGTAGAAAACTTTCAAGAGACCCAGTACTTC,CASSKVENFQETQYF
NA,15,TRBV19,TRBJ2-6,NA,TGTGCCAGTAGTATACAAGGGCCCGGGGCCAACGTCCTGACTTTC,CASSIQGPGANVLTF
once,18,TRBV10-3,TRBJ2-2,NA,TGTGCCATCAGTGGGATTGTCGGAGTAGCTACGAACACCGGGGAGCTGTTTTTT,CAISGIVGVATNTGELFF
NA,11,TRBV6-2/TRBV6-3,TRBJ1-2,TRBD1,TGTGCCAGCAGTCAGGGGGCAGGCTACACCTTC,CASSQGAGYTF
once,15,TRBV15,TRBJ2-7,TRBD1,TGTGCCACCAGCAGTAACCGGGACAGGGCTTACGAGCAGTACTTC,CATSSNRDRAYEQYF
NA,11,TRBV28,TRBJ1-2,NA,TGTGCCACCAAGCCCGGAGATGGCTACACCTTC,CATKPGDGYTF
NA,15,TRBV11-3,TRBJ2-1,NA,TGTGCCAGCAGCTTAGAAGTCTCCTCAGCTGAAGAGCAGTTCTTC,CASSLEVSSAEEQFF
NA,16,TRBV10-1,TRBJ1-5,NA,TGCGCCAGCAGTGGCTACTCTGGACAGCGCAATCAGCCCCAGCATTTT,CASSGYSGQRNQPQHF
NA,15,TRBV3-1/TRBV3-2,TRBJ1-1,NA,TGTGCCAGCAGCCAAGACCCACACCCTAACACTGAAGCTTTCTTT,CASSQDPHPNTEAFF
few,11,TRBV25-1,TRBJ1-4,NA,TGTGCCGGCAAGATTCCGGGCCACCTGTTTTTT,CAGKIPGHLFF
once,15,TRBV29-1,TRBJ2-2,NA,TGCAGCGTTGATCAACTGGGGCTAGACACCGGGGAGCTGTTTTTT,CSVDQLGLDTGELFF
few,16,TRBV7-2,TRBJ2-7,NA,TGTGCCAGCAGCGGCAGGGGTTCGGCTCTACTCTACGAGCAGTACTTC,CASSGRGSALLYEQYF
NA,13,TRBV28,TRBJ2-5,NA,TGTGCCAGCAGTCTCGGACAGCAAGAGACCCAGTACTTC,CASSLGQQETQYF
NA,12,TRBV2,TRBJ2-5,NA,TGTGCCAGCAGGGACAACCAAGAGACCCAGTACTTC,CASRDNQETQYF
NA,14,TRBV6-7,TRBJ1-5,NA,TGTGCCAGCAGGGACATACCTAGCAATCAGCCCCAGCATTTT,CASRDIPSNQPQHF
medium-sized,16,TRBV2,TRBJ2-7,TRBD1,TGTGCCAGCAGCGACCCGGGACAGTTGAGCTCCTACGAGCAGTACTTC,CASSDPGQLSSYEQYF
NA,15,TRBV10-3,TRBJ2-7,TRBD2,TGTGCCATCAGTGAGTCGGGCGGGGGGAGCGACGAGCAGTACTTC,CAISESGGGSDEQYF
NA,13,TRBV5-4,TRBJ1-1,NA,TGTGCCAGCAGTTCAGGGGTAGTAGGTACGGCTTTCTTT,CASSSGVVGTAFF
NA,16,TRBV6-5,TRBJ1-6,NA,TGTGCCAGCAGTTACGCTCCGGGACACCTTAATTCACCCCTCCACTTT,CASSYAPGHLNSPLHF
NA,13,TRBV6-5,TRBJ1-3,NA,TGTGCCAGCATCGACCCCAATGGAAACACCATATATTTT,CASIDPNGNTIYF
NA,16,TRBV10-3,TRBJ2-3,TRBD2,TGTGCCATCAGTGAGGCTAGCGGGGGGGGGACAGATACGCAGTATTTT,CAISEASGGGTDTQYF
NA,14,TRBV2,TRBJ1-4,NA,TGTGCCAGCAGATTCGGGACAACTAATGAAAAACTGTTTTTT,CASRFGTTNEKLFF
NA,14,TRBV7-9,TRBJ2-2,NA,TGTGCCAGCAGCTTATCAACGGACGGCGGGGAGCTGTTTTTT,CASSLSTDGGELFF
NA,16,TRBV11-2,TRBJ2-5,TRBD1,TGTGCCAGCAGCTATTGGACAGGGGCCCACCAAGAGACCCAGTACTTC,CASSYWTGAHQETQYF
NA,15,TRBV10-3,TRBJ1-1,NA,TGTGCCATCAGAGAAAGGGGGACGGGGGAGACTGAAGCTTTCTTT,CAIRERGTGETEAFF
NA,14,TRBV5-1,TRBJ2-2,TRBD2,TGCGCCAGCAGCCCCCGTAGCGGGGGCGGGGAGCTGTTTTTT,CASSPRSGGGELFF
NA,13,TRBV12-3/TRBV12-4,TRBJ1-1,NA,TGTGCCAGCAGCCCCGGGGGGGGCACTGAAGCTTTCTTT,CASSPGGGTEAFF
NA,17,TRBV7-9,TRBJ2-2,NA,TGTGCCAGCAGCACCCCCCTGTGGGGGCCGAACACCGGGGAGCTGTTTTTT,CASSTPLWGPNTGELFF